Below are 10 T cell receptor beta chains sequenced from a single sample in a study of cytomegalovirus exposure and HLA in healthy donors. The PCR made use of 60 Vbeta and 13 Jbeta primers. The assay was immunoSEQ multiplex PCR, and TCRdb's table has in-frame clones only and misses some. The table lists over 65,000 clones, approximately 80% of them singletons. What was sequenced was PBMCs. The receptors were sampled from a human donor in good health.

Comments on this clone: Mismatch with germline at one junction end may stem from a read error. The same CDR3 arises from other DNA sequences in this sample as well. The J gene is TRBJ1-1, the V gene TRBV5-1; 10 nucleotides line up with TRBD1. The CDR3 consists of 16 residues. CDR1 SGHRS and CDR2 YFSETQ come from the germline V gene. For the CDR3, the DNA is TGTGCCAGCAGCTTGTTCGGACAGGGGGGGAACACTGAAGCTTTCTTT. Its protein product is CASSLFGQGGNTEAFF.

This clone appeared a few times. The CDR3 DNA sequence: TGTGCCAGCAGTTACTCGACAGGCTATCAGCCCCAGCATTTT. Its translation is CASSYSTGYQPQHF. This chain uses TRBV6-5 with TRBJ1-5, with a possible D match to TRBD1 (6 bases). The CDR3 is 14 amino acids. Germline loops: CDR1 MNHEY, CDR2 SVGAGI. Trimming removed 0 bases at V and 5 bases at J, with 8 bases between.

In this sample, this clone turned up a few times. The V call is TRBV7-6, the J call TRBJ1-3; 7 bases match TRBD1. Germline values: CDR1 SGHVS, CDR2 FNYEAQ. CDR3 size: 17 residues. V lost 6 bases, J lost 2 bases, and 13 bases stayed unmatched. CDR3 residues: CASSLNGQASPGNTIYF. The CDR3 DNA reads TGTGCCAGCAGTTTAAATGGACAGGCTAGCCCTGGAAACACCATATATTTT.

V and J are TRBV12-5 and TRBJ2-3; 9 nucleotides line up with TRBD1. Germline-derived CDR1 and CDR2 are LGHNT and FRNRAP. This CDR3 spans 16 amino acids. V was clipped by 3 bases and J by 5 bases; unmatched bases: 9. Written as DNA, the CDR3 is TGTGCTAGTGGTTTTGGGACAGGGACACCAGAAGATACGCAGTATTTT. Translated, it gives CASGFGTGTPEDTQYF.

The J gene is TRBJ1-1, the V gene TRBV7-8, with a possible D match to TRBD1 (5 bases). The CDR3 spans 15 residues. V lost 5 bases and J 4 bases, leaving 17 bases between the germline ends. Germline V gene lookup returns CDR1 SGHVS and CDR2 FQNEAQ. The DNA for the CDR3 is TGTGCCAGCAGCGCCTTGGGGCAGGGTGTCACTGAAGCTTTCTTT. Protein sequence: CASSALGQGVTEAFF.

With regard to this clone: A junction end diverges from the germline sequence, so it may reflect a read error. The CDR3 coding sequence is TGTGCCGGCAGTTTAGGGGCCTACGAGCAGTACTTC. Protein product: CAGSLGAYEQYF. The chain employs TRBV5-6 and TRBJ2-7, with D tentatively TRBD1 (5 bases). The CDR3 totals 12 residues. The germline gives CDR1 SGHDT, CDR2 YYEEEE. Drawing the rest from reference TRBV5-6 and TRBJ2-7, the complete variable domain is DAGVTQSPTHLIKTRGQQVTLRCSPKSGHDTVSWYQQALGQGPQFIFQYYEEEERQRGNFPDRFSGHQFPNYSSELNVNALLLGDSALYLCAGSLGAYEQYFGPGTRLTVT.

V is TRBV19 and J is TRBJ2-7; the match to TRBD2 covers 7 bases. This CDR3 spans 18 amino acids. Trimming took 2 bases from V and 6 from J; bases not matched to a gene: 19. CDR1 and CDR2 from the germline V gene are LNHDA and SQIVND (reference sequence). The CDR3 DNA reads TGTGCCAGTAGTATAAACCACCCAACCGCGGGCGGGGGACTCGAGCAGTACTTC. Translating it yields CASSINHPTAGGGLEQYF.

V is TRBV9 and J is TRBJ2-1, with a possible D match to TRBD2 (5 bases). Per germline, CDR1 SGDLS and CDR2 YYNGEE. Trimming left V 2 bases short and J 8 bases short, with 17 bases between. This CDR3 has 15 amino acids. CDR3 region: CASSVDYSAFHEQFF. The DNA for the CDR3 is TGTGCCAGCAGCGTCGACTATTCTGCGTTCCATGAGCAGTTCTTC.

V usage is TRBV4-1 and J usage is TRBJ2-3, with 9 bases lining up with TRBD2. J gave up 2 bases and V 0 bases, and 6 bases lay outside the gene matches. This CDR3 comprises 17 residues. Per germline, CDR1 MGHRA and CDR2 YSYEKL. Here the CDR3 reads CASSQDGGGGATDTQYF. The CDR3, as DNA: TGCGCCAGCAGCCAAGATGGGGGCGGGGGGGCCACAGATACGCAGTATTTT.

The V call is TRBV5-5, the J call TRBJ1-5; D call uncertain. The V end was cut by 0 bases, the J end by 1 base, with 8 bases between. The CDR3 length is 15 residues. Looked up from germline, CDR1 is SGHKS and CDR2 is YYEKEE (reference sequence). The CDR3 bases are TGTGCCAGCAGCTTGGTAGTCGTAAGCAATCAGCCCCAGCATTTT. The encoded protein is CASSLVVVSNQPQHF.